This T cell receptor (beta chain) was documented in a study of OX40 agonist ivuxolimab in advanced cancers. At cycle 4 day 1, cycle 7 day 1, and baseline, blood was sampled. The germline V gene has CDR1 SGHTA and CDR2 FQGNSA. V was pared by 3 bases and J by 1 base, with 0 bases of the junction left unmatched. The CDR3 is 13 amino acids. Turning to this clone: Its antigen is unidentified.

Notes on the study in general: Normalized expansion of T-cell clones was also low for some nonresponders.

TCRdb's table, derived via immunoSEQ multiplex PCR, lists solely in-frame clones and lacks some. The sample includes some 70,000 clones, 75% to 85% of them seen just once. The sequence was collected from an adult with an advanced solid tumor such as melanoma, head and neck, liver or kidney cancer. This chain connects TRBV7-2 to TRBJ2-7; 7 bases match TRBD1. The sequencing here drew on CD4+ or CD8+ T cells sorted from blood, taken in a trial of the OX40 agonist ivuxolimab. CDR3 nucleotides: TGTGCCAGCAGCTTCAGGGGGTCCTACGAGCAGTACTTC. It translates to CASSFRGSYEQYF.